The entry below gives a single T cell receptor beta chain sequence along with its context. Its antigen is unidentified. This sample is drawn from a study of cytomegalovirus exposure and HLA in healthy donors. The primer mix had 60 Vbeta and 13 Jbeta primers. Only in-frame clones appear in the TCRdb table, and some are missing; sequencing was by immunoSEQ multiplex PCR. This sample's clone table lists about 53,000 clones. The study's findings and limits: Productive rates of about 90% or about 30% were seen for most TCR beta V segments in an earlier analysis. Reports state that TCR beta sequences accurately predicted most subjects' HLA-A and HLA-B alleles. HLA restriction was apparent for most CMV-associated TCR beta chains in a later analysis. Common viral pathogens (according to a later analysis) appeared linked to several of the most significant clusters.

The sequenced sample was PBMCs. This receptor was taken from a woman aged 18-30 years in good health and CMV-seronegative.

CDR3 coding DNA: TGTGCCAGCAGCCTTCTAGATTACAATGAGCAGTTCTTC. The encoded protein is CASSLLDYNEQFF. The V call is TRBV4-2, the J call TRBJ2-1; D unclear. The ends were cut back, 4 bases at V and 4 bases at J, with 8 bases in the middle. CDR1 and CDR2 (germline): LGHNA, YNFKEQ. There are 13 residues in the CDR3.